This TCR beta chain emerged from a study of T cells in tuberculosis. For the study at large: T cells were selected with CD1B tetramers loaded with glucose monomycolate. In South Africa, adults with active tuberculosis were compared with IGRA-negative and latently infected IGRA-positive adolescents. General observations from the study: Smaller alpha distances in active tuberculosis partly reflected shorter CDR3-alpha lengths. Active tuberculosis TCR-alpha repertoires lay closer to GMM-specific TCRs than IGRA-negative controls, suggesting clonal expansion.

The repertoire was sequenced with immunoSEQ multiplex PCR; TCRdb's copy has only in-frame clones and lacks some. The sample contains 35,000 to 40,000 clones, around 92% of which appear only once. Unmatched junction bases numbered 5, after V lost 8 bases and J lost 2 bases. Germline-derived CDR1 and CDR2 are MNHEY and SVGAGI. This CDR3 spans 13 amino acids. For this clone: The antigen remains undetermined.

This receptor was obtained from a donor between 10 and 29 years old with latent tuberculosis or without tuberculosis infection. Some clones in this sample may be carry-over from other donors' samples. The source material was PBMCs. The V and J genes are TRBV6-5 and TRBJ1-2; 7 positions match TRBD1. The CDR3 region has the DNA TGTGCCAGCTCCGAACAGGGGAACTATGGCTACACCTTC. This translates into CASSEQGNYGYTF.